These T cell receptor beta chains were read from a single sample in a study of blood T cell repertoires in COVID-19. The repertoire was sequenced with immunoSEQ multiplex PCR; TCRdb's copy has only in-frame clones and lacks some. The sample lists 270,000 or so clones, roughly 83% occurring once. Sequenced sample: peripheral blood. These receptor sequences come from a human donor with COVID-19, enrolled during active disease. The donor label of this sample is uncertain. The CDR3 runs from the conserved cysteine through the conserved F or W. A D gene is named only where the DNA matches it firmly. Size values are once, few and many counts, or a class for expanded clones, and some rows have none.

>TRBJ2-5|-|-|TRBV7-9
CASSRGGEETQYF
TGTGCCAGCAGCAGAGGGGGTGAGGAGACCCAGTACTTC
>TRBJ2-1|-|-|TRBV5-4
CASSRRETDEQFF
TGTGCCAGCAGCCGCCGGGAGACCGATGAGCAGTTCTTC
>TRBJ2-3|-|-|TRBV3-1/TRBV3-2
CASSPFNYRGSTDTQYF
TGTGCCAGCAGTCCATTCAATTACCGGGGTTCTACAGATACGCAGTATTTT
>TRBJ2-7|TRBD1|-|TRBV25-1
CASRGTGTYEQYF
TGTGCCAGCCGCGGGACAGGGACCTACGAGCAGTACTTC
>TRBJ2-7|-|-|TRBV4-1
CASSQEEGGRAVTYEQYF
TGCGCCAGCAGCCAAGAAGAAGGGGGTAGGGCCGTAACCTACGAGCAGTACTTC
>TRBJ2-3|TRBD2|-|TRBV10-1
CASSERTSGRDTQYF
TGCGCCAGCAGTGAGAGGACTAGCGGGAGGGATACGCAGTATTTT
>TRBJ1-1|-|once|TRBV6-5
CASRPPLTGNTEAFF
TGTGCCAGCAGGCCCCCCCTGACAGGGAACACTGAAGCTTTCTTT
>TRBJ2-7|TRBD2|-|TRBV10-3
CAAGQGGTSGSNEQYF
TGTGCCGCAGGACAGGGAGGGACTAGCGGGAGCAACGAGCAGTACTTC
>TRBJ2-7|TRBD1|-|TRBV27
CASSSRGPLYEQYF
TGTGCCAGCAGCTCCAGGGGGCCCCTCTACGAGCAGTACTTC
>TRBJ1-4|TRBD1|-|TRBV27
CASSLLTYSGTGVEKLFF
TGTGCCAGCAGCTTACTAACATACTCCGGGACAGGGGTTGAAAAACTGTTTTTT
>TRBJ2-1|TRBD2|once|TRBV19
CASSLKLAGVKNEQFF
TGTGCCAGTAGTCTAAAACTAGCGGGAGTTAAGAATGAGCAGTTCTTC
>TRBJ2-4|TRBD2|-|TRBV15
CATSRELLAGALVRENIQYF
TGTGCCACCAGCAGAGAATTACTAGCGGGAGCTCTAGTTCGCGAAAACATTCAGTACTTC
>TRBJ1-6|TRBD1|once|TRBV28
CASRGGQIVNSPLHF
TGTGCCAGCAGGGGGGGACAGATCGTTAATTCACCCCTCCACTTT
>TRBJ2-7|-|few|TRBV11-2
CASSQSASYEQYF
TGTGCCAGCAGTCAAAGCGCCTCCTACGAGCAGTACTTC
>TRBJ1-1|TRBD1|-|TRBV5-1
CASSPGQDYEAFF
TGCGCCAGCAGCCCGGGACAGGACTATGAAGCTTTCTTT
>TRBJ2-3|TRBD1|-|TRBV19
CASTSPHRGQDTQYF
TGTGCCAGTACCTCCCCCCACAGGGGGCAAGATACGCAGTATTTT
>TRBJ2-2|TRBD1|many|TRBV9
CASKTSGGYTGELFF
TGTGCCAGCAAAACCTCAGGGGGATACACCGGGGAGCTGTTTTTT
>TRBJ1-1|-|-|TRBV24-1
CATTRGGNTEAFF
TGTGCCACGACAAGAGGGGGAAACACTGAAGCTTTCTTT